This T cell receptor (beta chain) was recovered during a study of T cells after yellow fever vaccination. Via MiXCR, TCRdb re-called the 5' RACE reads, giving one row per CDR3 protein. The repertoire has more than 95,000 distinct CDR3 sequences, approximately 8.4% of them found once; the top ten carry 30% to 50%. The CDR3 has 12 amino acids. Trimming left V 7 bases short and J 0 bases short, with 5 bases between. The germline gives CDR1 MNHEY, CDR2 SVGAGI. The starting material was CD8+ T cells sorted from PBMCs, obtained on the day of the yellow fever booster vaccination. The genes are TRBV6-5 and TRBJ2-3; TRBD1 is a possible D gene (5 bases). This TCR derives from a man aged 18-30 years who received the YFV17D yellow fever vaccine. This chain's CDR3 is CASTGSTDTQYF. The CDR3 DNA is TGTGCCAGCACAGGGAGCACAGATACGCAGTATTTT.